A selection of T cell receptor beta chains follows, all from one sample in a study of T-cell memory formation after mild COVID-19. TCRdb used MiXCR to reprocess the 5' RACE reads, holding one entry per CDR3 protein. The data show approximately 350,000 distinct CDR3 sequences, with around 28% seen just once and approximately 13% held by the top ten. Material for sequencing was PBMCs or a T cell subset sorted from them (not recorded which). The receptors originated from an adult woman who had mild COVID-19 (a few samples of this study predate the infection). Cell type and time point are not known. Each CDR3 is given with its conserved first and last residue. D genes are given only for firm matches. Size is stated for part of the rows, as once, few or many counts, or as a class when the clone is expanded.

TRBV7-9	-	-	TRBJ2-5	CASSASSNRAGTQYF
TRBV7-6	few	-	TRBJ2-7	CASSPLTPGQYF
TRBV6-1	-	-	TRBJ1-1	CASSEIDRRNTEAFF
TRBV5-1	few	-	TRBJ2-1	CASSPALDYNEQFF
TRBV4-2	few	-	TRBJ2-1	CASSLLGDPANEQFF
TRBV6-5	once	-	TRBJ1-1	CASSLWGGVSTEAFF
TRBV7-6	few	-	TRBJ2-2	CASSLAPGEGTGELFF
TRBV5-4	-	TRBD1	TRBJ2-7	CASRAGTGPYEQYF
TRBV4-3	few	TRBD2	TRBJ2-5	CASSQEHSPGLAGQETQYF
TRBV12-3/TRBV12-4	-	TRBD2	TRBJ2-3	CASIATSWSTDTQYF
TRBV20-1	-	TRBD1	TRBJ2-5	CSAQGTATKETQYF
TRBV7-9	-	-	TRBJ1-4	CASSPNGREKLFF
TRBV4-3	-	-	TRBJ2-7	CASSQVVGTYEQYF
TRBV7-9	few	-	TRBJ2-5	CASSLKGKETQYF
TRBV12-3/TRBV12-4	-	TRBD1	TRBJ2-7	CASSPPGQGSYEQYF
TRBV2	-	-	TRBJ1-5	CASSAQVNQPQHF
TRBV9	-	-	TRBJ1-1	CASSVVGRAGTEAFF
TRBV19	few	-	TRBJ2-7	CASSYQQGYEQYF
TRBV5-1	-	-	TRBJ2-7	CASSLVGFLDEQYF
TRBV6-2/TRBV6-3	-	TRBD2	TRBJ2-7	CASNWGLAHEQYF
TRBV11-2	-	TRBD2	TRBJ2-5	CASSPNGAGGVRAQYF
TRBV9	few	-	TRBJ1-1	CASSVADEMAGEAFF
TRBV6-6	-	TRBD2	TRBJ2-3	CASGKLAGISTDTQYF
TRBV6-1	few	-	TRBJ1-2	CASSEIARGGGYTF